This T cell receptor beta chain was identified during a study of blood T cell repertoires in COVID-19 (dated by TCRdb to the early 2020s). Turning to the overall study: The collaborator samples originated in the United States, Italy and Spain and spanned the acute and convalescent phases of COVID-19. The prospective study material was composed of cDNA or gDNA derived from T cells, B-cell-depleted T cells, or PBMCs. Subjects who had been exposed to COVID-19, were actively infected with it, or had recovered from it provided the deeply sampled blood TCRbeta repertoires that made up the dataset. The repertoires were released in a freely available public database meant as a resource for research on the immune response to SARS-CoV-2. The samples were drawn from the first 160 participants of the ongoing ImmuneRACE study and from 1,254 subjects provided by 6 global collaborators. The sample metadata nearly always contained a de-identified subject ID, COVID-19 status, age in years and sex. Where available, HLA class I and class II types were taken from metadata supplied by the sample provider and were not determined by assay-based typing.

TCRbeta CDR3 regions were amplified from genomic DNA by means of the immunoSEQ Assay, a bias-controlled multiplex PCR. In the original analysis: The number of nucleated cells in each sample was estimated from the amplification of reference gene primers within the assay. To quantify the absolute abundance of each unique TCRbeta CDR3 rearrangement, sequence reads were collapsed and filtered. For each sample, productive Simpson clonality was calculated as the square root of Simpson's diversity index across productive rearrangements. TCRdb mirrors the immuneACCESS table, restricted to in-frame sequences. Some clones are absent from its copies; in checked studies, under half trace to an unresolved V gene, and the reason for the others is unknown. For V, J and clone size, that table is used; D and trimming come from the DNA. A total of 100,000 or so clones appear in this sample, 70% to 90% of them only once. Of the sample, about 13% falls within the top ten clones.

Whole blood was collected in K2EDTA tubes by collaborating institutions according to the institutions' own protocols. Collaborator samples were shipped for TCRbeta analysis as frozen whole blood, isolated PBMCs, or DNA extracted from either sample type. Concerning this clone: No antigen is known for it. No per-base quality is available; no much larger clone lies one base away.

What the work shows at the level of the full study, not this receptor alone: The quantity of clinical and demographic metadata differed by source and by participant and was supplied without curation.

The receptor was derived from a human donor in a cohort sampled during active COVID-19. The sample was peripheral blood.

For the CDR3, the sequence is CAWSVSFAENGYTF. The sequence in DNA is TGTGCCTGGAGTGTAAGCTTTGCGGAAAATGGCTACACCTTC. Recombination connected TRBV30 to TRBJ1-2, with no D gene named confidently. The germline V gene (reference sequence) specifies GTSNPN as CDR1 and SVGIG as CDR2. The V and J ends are trimmed by 0 bases and 6 bases, leaving 14 bases between them. The CDR3 starts with the cysteine, ends with the phenylalanine, and has 14 residues. Only the CDR3 portion is preserved as DNA: 42 bases, with reading frame beginning at the first base.